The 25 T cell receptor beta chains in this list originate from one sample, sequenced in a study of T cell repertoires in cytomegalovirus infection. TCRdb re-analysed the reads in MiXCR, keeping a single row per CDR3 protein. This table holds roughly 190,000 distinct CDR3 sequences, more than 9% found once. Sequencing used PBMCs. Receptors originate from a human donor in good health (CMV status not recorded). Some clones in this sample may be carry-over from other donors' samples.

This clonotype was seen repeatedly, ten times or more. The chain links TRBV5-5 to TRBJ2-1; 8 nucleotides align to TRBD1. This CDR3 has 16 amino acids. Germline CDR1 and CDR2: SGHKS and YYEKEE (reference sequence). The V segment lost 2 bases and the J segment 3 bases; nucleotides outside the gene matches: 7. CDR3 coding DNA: TGTGCCAGCAGCTTTTGGCAGGGGGCGTTCTACAATGAGCAGTTCTTC. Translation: CASSFWQGAFYNEQFF.

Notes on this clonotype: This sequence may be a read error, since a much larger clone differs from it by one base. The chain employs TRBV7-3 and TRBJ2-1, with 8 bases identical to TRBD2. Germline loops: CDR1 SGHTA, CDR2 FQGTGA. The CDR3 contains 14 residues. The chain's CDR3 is CTSSSGGEGYEQFF. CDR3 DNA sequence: TGTACCAGCAGCTCCGGGGGGGAGGGCTATGAGCAGTTCTTC.

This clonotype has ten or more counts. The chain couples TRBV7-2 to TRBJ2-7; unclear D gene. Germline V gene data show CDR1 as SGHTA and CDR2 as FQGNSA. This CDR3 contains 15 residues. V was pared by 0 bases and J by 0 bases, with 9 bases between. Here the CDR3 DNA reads TGTGCCAGCAGCTTAGCGGAAAGGAGCTCCTACGAGCAGTACTTC. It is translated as CASSLAERSSYEQYF.

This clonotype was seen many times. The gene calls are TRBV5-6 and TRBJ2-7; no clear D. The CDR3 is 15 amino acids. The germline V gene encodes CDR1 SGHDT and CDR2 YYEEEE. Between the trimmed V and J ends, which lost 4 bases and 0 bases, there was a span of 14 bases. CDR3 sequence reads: CASSPVGGRSYEQYF. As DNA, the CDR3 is TGTGCCAGCAGCCCCGTAGGCGGCCGCTCCTACGAGCAGTACTTC.

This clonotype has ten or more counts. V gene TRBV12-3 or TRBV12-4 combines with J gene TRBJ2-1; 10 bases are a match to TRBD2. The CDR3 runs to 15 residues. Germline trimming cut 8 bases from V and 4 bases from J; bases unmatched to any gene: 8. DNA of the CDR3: TGTGCCAGCCATACCGGGACTAGCGCTTACAATGAGCAGTTCTTC. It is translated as CASHTGTSAYNEQFF.

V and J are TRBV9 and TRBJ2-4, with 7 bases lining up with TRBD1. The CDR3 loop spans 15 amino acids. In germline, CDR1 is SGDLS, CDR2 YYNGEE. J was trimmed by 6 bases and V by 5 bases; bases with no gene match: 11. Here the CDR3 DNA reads TGTGCCAGCAGTCGACAGGGAATCACCCCAAACATTCAGTACTTC. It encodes CASSRQGITPNIQYF.

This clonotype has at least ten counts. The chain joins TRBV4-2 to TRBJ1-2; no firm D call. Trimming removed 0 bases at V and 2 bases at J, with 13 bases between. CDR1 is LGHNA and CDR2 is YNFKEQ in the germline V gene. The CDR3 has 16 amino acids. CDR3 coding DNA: TGTGCCAGCAGCCAAGAGGAGAGGTCAACCAACTATGGCTACACCTTC. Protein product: CASSQEERSTNYGYTF.

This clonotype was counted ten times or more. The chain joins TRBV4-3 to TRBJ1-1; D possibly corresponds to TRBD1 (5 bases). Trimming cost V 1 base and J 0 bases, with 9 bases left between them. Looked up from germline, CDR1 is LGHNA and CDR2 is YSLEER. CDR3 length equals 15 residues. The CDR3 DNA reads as TGCGCCAGCAGCCAAGTCACGGACATGAACACTGAAGCTTTCTTT. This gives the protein CASSQVTDMNTEAFF.

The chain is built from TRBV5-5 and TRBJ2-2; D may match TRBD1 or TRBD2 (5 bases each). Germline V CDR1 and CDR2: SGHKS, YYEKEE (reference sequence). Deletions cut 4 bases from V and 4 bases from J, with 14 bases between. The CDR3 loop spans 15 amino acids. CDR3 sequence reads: CASSPPGAATGELFF. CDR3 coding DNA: TGTGCCAGCAGCCCCCCCGGGGCAGCCACCGGGGAGCTGTTTTTT.

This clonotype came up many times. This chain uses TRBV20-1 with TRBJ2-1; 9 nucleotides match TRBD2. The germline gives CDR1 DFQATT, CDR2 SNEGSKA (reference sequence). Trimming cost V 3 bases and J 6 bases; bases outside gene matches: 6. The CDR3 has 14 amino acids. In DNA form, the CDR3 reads TGCAGTGCTAGCGATAGCGGGAGTCTCAATGAGCAGTTCTTC. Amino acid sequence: CSASDSGSLNEQFF.

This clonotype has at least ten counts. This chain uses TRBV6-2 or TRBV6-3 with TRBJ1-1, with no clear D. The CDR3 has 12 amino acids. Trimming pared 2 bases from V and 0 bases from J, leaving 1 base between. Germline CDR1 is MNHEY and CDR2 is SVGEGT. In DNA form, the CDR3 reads TGTGCCAGCAGTTACGTGAACACTGAAGCTTTCTTT. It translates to CASSYVNTEAFF.

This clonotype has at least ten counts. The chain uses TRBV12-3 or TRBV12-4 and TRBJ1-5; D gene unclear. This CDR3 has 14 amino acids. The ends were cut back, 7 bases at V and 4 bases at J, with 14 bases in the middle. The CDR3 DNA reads TGTGCCAGCACCCTCTTGCCCGGGAATCAGCCCCAGCATTTT. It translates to CASTLLPGNQPQHF.

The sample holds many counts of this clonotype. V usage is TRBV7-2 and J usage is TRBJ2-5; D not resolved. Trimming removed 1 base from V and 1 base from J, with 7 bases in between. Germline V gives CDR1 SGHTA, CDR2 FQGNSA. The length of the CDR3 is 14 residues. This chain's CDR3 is CASSLGPFQETQYF. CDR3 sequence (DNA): TGTGCCAGCAGCTTAGGTCCCTTCCAAGAGACCCAGTACTTC.

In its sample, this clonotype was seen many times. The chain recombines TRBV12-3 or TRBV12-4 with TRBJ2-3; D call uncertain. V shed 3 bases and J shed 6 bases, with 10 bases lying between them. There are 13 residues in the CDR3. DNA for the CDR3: TGTGCCAGCAGTTTTTCCCAGGACGATACGCAGTATTTT. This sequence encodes CASSFSQDDTQYF.

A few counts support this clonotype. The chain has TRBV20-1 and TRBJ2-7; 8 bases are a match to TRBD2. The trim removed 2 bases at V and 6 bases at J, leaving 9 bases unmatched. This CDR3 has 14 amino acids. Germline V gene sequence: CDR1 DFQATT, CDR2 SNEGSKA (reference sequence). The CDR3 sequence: CSARFGRASGEQYF. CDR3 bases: TGCAGTGCTAGATTCGGGAGGGCTTCTGGCGAGCAGTACTTC.

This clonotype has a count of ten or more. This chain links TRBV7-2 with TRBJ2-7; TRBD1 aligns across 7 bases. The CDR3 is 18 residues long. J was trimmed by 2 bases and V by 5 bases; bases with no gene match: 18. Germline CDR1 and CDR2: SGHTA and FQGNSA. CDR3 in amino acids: CASSRYRDSLLPTYEQYF. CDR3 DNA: TGTGCCAGCAGCCGTTACCGGGACAGTCTCCTCCCGACCTACGAGCAGTACTTC.

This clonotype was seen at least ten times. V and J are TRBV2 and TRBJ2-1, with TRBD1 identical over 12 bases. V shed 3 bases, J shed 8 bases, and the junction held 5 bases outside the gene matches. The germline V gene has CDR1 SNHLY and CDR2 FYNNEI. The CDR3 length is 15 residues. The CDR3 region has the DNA TGTGCCAGCAGTGAGCGGGACAGGGGGCTCGATGAGCAGTTCTTC. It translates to CASSERDRGLDEQFF.

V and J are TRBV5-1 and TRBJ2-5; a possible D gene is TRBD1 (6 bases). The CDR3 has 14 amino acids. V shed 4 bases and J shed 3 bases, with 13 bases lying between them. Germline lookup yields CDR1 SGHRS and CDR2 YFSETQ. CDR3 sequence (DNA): TGCGCCAGCAGCCCTGGACAGAGGGAAGAGACCCAGTACTTC. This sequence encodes CASSPGQREETQYF.

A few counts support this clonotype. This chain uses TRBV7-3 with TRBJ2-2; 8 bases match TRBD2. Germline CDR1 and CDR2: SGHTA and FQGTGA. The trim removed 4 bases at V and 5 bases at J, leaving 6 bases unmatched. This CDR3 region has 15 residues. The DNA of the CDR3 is TGTGCCAGCAGCTCAGCGGGAGTTGGAACCGGGGAGCTGTTTTTT. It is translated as CASSSAGVGTGELFF.

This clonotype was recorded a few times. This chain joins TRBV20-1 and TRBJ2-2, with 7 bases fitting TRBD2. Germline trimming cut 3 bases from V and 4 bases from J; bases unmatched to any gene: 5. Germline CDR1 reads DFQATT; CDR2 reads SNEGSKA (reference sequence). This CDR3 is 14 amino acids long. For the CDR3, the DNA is TGCAGTGCTAGCCCCGGGAGGAGCACCGGGGAGCTGTTTTTT. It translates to CSASPGRSTGELFF.

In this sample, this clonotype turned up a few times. CDR3 residues: CASSPGLARYNEQFF. DNA of the CDR3: TGTGCCAGCAGTCCGGGACTAGCGCGGTACAATGAGCAGTTCTTC. V usage is TRBV27 and J usage is TRBJ2-1, with TRBD2 matching over 10 bases. This CDR3 comprises 15 residues. Per the germline V gene, CDR1 is MNHEY and CDR2 is SMNVEV (reference sequence). With V trimmed by 5 bases and J by 4 bases, 5 bases remained unmatched.

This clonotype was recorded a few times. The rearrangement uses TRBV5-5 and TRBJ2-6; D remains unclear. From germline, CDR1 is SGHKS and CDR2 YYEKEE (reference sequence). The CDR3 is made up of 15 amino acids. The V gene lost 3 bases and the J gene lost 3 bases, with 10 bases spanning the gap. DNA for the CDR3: TGTGCCAGCAGCTCATCAGGTTTTGGGGCCAACGTCCTGACTTTC. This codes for CASSSSGFGANVLTF.

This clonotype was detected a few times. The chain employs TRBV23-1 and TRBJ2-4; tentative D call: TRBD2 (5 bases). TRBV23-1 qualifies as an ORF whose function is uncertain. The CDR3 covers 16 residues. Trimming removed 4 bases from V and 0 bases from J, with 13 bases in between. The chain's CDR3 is CASSPPGRLAKNIQYF. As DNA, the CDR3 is TGCGCCAGCAGTCCGCCTGGGAGATTAGCCAAAAACATTCAGTACTTC.

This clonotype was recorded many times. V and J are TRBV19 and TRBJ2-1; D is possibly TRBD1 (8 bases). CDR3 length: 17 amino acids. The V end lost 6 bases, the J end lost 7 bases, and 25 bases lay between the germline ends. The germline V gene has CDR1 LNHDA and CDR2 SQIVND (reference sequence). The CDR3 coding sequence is TGTGCCAGTAGCCACAGAGGAGCGGGGACAGGACTGAATGAGCAGTTCTTC. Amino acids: CASSHRGAGTGLNEQFF.

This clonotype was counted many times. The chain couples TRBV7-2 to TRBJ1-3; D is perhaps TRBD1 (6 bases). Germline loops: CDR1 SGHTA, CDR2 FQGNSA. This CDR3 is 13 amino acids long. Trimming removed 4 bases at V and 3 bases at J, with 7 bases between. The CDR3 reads CASSWGLGNTIYF. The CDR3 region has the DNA TGTGCCAGCAGCTGGGGGCTTGGAAACACCATATATTTT.